In its sample, the clone carrying this T cell receptor beta chain was seen a few times. As yet, its antigen is unknown. All of the isolated RNA was reverse transcribed, so expressed TCRB transcripts were sequenced. Only in-frame clones appear in the TCRdb table, and some are missing; sequencing was by immunoSEQ multiplex PCR. This repertoire shows 350,000 to 450,000 clones, about 15% found once; its top ten account for roughly 0.019%. This entry is derived from a study of beta chain features in type 1 diabetes. Study-level findings and limits: Cells carrying high TCR expression could end up over-represented when cDNA is sequenced. A definitive answer on HLA type influencing TCRB rearrangement was not reached here.

By way of CD45RO/CCR7/CD25/CD127/CD95/CD27, the CD4+ regulatory, stem cell-like memory, central memory and naive cells were sorted. The germline V gene has CDR1 LNHDA and CDR2 SQIVND (reference sequence). V was shortened by 4 bases and J by 0 bases, with 7 bases between the two germline ends. The CDR3 has 15 residues. The sample taken for sequencing was naive CD4+ T cells from blood. The sequence was collected from a woman between 18 and 29 years old in good health. This chain uses TRBV19 with TRBJ2-6, with D possibly TRBD2 on 6 matching bases. CDR3 sequence reads: CASSNGGSGANVLTF. The CDR3 DNA reads as TGTGCCAGTAGTAACGGGGGCTCTGGGGCCAACGTCCTGACTTTC.